These 20 T cell receptor beta chains originate from one sample sequenced in a study of somatic mutations in cytotoxic T cells in rheumatoid arthritis. Some clones are missing from TCRdb's copy, which holds only in-frame ones; the method was immunoSEQ multiplex PCR. The sample carries roughly 4,000 clones, 85% to 95% recorded once. Sequenced input: CD8+ T cells sorted from blood. The source of these receptors is a woman aged 60-75 years with rheumatoid arthritis.

The CDR3 loop is CASSQLVGRNTEAFF. The CDR3 DNA is TGTGCCAGCAGCCAACTTGTTGGCAGGAACACTGAAGCTTTCTTT. V gene TRBV4-2 combines with J gene TRBJ1-1; no firm D call. Trimming left V 2 bases short and J 1 base short, with 11 bases between. Per the germline V gene, CDR1 is LGHNA and CDR2 is YNFKEQ. The CDR3 has 15 amino acids.

The chain carries TRBV5-6 and TRBJ2-1; D remains unclear. CDR1 is SGHDT, CDR2 YYEEEE, per germline. V was cut by 4 bases and J by 0 bases, with 11 bases left in between. There are 15 residues in the CDR3. CDR3 protein: CASSLVGNSYNEQFF. The CDR3 DNA reads TGTGCCAGCAGCCTCGTCGGTAACTCCTACAATGAGCAGTTCTTC.

This clone was found once. This sequence joins TRBV5-6 and TRBJ1-2; tentative D call: TRBD1 (5 bases). The germline CDR1 and CDR2 sequences are SGHDT and YYEEEE. This CDR3 spans 14 amino acids. V lost 4 bases and J 5 bases, leaving 15 bases between the germline ends. This CDR3 is CASSRPTEWYGYTF. CDR3 coding DNA: TGTGCCAGCAGCCGTCCGACAGAGTGGTATGGCTACACCTTC.

The gene calls are TRBV5-8 and TRBJ2-7, with 7 bases matching TRBD2. This CDR3 contains 17 residues. Trimming removed 0 bases from V and 3 bases from J; junction bases left unmatched: 12. Germline CDR1 and CDR2: SGHTS and YDEGEE. DNA for the CDR3: TGTGCCAGCAGCTTGGAAGACACGCTAGCGGCTAGCTACGAGCAGTACTTC. The encoded protein is CASSLEDTLAASYEQYF. The full variable domain, rest sourced from reference TRBV5-8 and TRBJ2-7, is EAGVTQSPTHLIKTRGQQATLRCSPISGHTSVYWYQQALGLGLQFLLWYDEGEERNRGNFPPRFSGRQFPNYSSELNVNALELEDSALYLCASSLEDTLAASYEQYFGPGTRLTVT.

The J gene is TRBJ2-2, the V gene TRBV6-6; maybe TRBD1 (5 bases). The V end was cut by 0 bases, the J end by 1 base, with 9 bases between. The germline V gene has CDR1 MNHNY and CDR2 SVGAGI (reference sequence). This CDR3 has 16 residues. DNA of the CDR3: TGTGCCAGCAGTTACTCGGGGCTTCTGAACACCGGGGAGCTGTTTTTT. Translated: CASSYSGLLNTGELFF.

The chain uses TRBV9 and TRBJ1-2; TRBD1 agrees at 8 bases. With V trimmed by 3 bases and J by 2 bases, 6 bases remained unmatched. Germline V lookup: CDR1 SGDLS, CDR2 YYNGEE. The CDR3 is 15 residues long. The CDR3 region has the DNA TGTGCCAGCAGCGACCCAGGGGGCGGCAACTATGGCTACACCTTC. Translating gives CASSDPGGGNYGYTF.

This rearrangement joins TRBV9 to TRBJ1-2; D ambiguous. Trimming removed 5 bases from V and 6 bases from J, with 17 bases in between. CDR3 size: 14 residues. Looked up from germline, CDR1 is SGDLS and CDR2 is YYNGEE. The CDR3 nucleotides are TGTGCCAGCAGTGACGGGGAGCCAGGCCATGGCTACACCTTC. It codes for CASSDGEPGHGYTF. The variable domain in full, completed from reference TRBV9 and TRBJ1-2, reads DSGVTQTPKHLITATGQRVTLRCSPRSGDLSVYWYQQSLDQGLQFLIQYYNGEERAKGNILERFSAQQFPDLHSELNLSSLELGDSALYFCASSDGEPGHGYTFGSGTRLTVV.

In this sample, this clone turned up once. The genes are TRBV4-1 and TRBJ2-7; 12 bases are a match to TRBD1. CDR1 and CDR2 (germline): MGHRA, YSYEKL. The CDR3 is made up of 16 amino acids. J lost 4 bases, V lost 0 bases, and 4 bases had no gene match. CDR3 DNA: TGCGCCAGCAGCCAAGATCCGGGACAGGGGGCGTACGAGCAGTACTTC. Translated, it gives CASSQDPGQGAYEQYF.

The count of this clone is one. The chain has TRBV29-1 and TRBJ1-2; 7 bases align to TRBD1. V shed 0 bases and J 2 bases; nucleotides not matched to a gene: 3. The V gene's germline CDR1 is SQVTM and CDR2 ANQGSEA. There are 14 residues in the CDR3. CDR3 region: CSVEEGQPNYGYTF. CDR3 nucleotide sequence: TGCAGCGTTGAAGAGGGACAGCCAAACTATGGCTACACCTTC.

This clone appeared a single time. The CDR3 protein is CASSYAKGQPNTEAFF. CDR3 DNA: TGTGCCAGCAGTTACGCCAAGGGACAGCCGAACACTGAAGCTTTCTTT. The chain has TRBV6-5 and TRBJ1-1, with 7 bases identical to TRBD1. Germline CDR1 MNHEY, CDR2 SVGAGI. The ends lost 2 bases at V and 1 base at J; junction bases unmatched: 7. This CDR3 is built from 16 residues.

V is TRBV4-1 and J is TRBJ1-1; D perhaps matches TRBD1 (5 bases). Trimming pared 1 base from V and 11 bases from J, leaving 11 bases between. The V gene's germline CDR1 is MGHRA and CDR2 YSYEKL. This CDR3 is built from 12 residues. The CDR3 loop is CASSQVGLWAFF. The CDR3 nucleotides read TGCGCCAGCAGCCAAGTGGGGCTCTGGGCTTTCTTT.

The chain couples TRBV7-9 to TRBJ2-1, with TRBD2 identical over 10 bases. V trimming: 2 bases; J trimming: 8 bases; junction bases outside the gene matches: 9. The CDR3 length is 16 residues. Germline assignment: CDR1 SEHNR and CDR2 FQNEAQ (reference sequence). In DNA form, the CDR3 reads TGTGCCAGCAGCTTAACACTAGCGGGACACTCGGATGAGCAGTTCTTC. Translating it yields CASSLTLAGHSDEQFF.

The rearrangement links TRBV6-1 to TRBJ2-7; 8 bases are a match to TRBD1. In germline, CDR1 is MNHNS, CDR2 SASEGT. The J segment lost 4 bases and the V segment lost 8 bases, leaving 7 bases of the junction unmatched. This CDR3 has 13 residues. The CDR3 DNA follows: TGTGCCAGCCAATGGACAGGGTTTTACGAGCAGTACTTC. It is translated as CASQWTGFYEQYF.

This rearrangement joins TRBV6-4 to TRBJ1-6, with 9 bases aligning to TRBD1. The J segment lost 8 bases and the V segment lost 0 bases, leaving 5 bases of the junction unmatched. In germline, CDR1 is MRHNA, CDR2 SNTAGT. There are 16 residues in the CDR3. CDR3 in amino acids: CASSDSKDRGDSPLHF. DNA of the CDR3: TGTGCCAGCAGTGACTCGAAAGACAGGGGGGATTCACCCCTCCACTTT.

This chain links TRBV2 with TRBJ1-5; 7 nucleotides line up with TRBD1. The V gene end was trimmed by 3 bases and the J gene end by 7 bases; junction bases not matched to a gene: 12. Germline CDR1 is SNHLY and CDR2 is FYNNEI. The length of the CDR3 is 16 residues. Here the CDR3 reads CASSDLTGTENQPQHF. Written as DNA, the CDR3 is TGTGCCAGCAGTGATCTGACAGGGACTGAGAACCAGCCCCAGCATTTT.

The chain combines TRBV7-6 with TRBJ2-7; TRBD1 might be the D (5 bases). Germline V gives CDR1 SGHVS, CDR2 FNYEAQ. The CDR3 extends over 16 amino acids. V was shortened by 1 base and J by 5 bases, with 18 bases between the two germline ends. The CDR3 loop reads CASSLVGVLRRDEQYF. The CDR3 bases are TGTGCCAGCAGCTTAGTTGGTGTACTCCGCAGGGACGAGCAGTACTTC. Based on the CDR3 plus reference TRBV7-6 and TRBJ2-7, the full variable domain is GAGVSQSPRYKVTKRGQDVALRCDPISGHVSLYWYRQALGQGPEFLTYFNYEAQQDKSGLPNDRFSAERPEGSISTLTIQRTEQRDSAMYRCASSLVGVLRRDEQYFGPGTRLTVT.

This clone was detected only a few times. The V call is TRBV7-9, the J call TRBJ2-7; D uncertain. Germline CDR1 and CDR2: SEHNR and FQNEAQ (reference sequence). The germline V and J ends were trimmed by 5 bases and 1 base, with 18 bases remaining between them. The CDR3 is made up of 16 amino acids. For the CDR3, the DNA is TGTGCCAGCAGCCCCGACACTGGCCCACATTCCTACGAGCAGTACTTC. It yields the protein CASSPDTGPHSYEQYF.

The chain carries TRBV10-1 and TRBJ1-6; TRBD1 is a possible D gene (5 bases). Germline V gene data show CDR1 as WNHNN and CDR2 as SYGVQD (reference sequence). This CDR3 has 14 residues. Deletions cut 0 bases from V and 7 bases from J, with 7 bases between. CDR3 nucleotide sequence: TGCGCCAGCAGTGAGTCAGGGGAAAATTCACCCCTCCACTTT. Amino acids: CASSESGENSPLHF.

The genes are TRBV27 and TRBJ1-2; perhaps TRBD1 as D (5 bases). CDR1 and CDR2 (germline): MNHEY, SMNVEV (reference sequence). V was clipped by 1 base and J by 6 bases, with 18 bases between them. CDR3 size: 16 residues. DNA for the CDR3: TGTGCCAGCAGTTTATTGGCCCCAACGGGGGGGGATGGCTACACCTTC. The encoded protein is CASSLLAPTGGDGYTF.

V usage is TRBV10-3 and J usage is TRBJ2-5; 12 nucleotides align to TRBD2. The CDR3 covers 15 residues. The germline gives CDR1 ENHRY, CDR2 SYGVKD. V trimming: 8 bases; J trimming: 5 bases; junction bases outside the gene matches: 9. CDR3 amino acids: CAIAGLAGGAETQYF. The CDR3 nucleotides are TGTGCCATCGCTGGGCTAGCGGGAGGGGCCGAGACCCAGTACTTC.